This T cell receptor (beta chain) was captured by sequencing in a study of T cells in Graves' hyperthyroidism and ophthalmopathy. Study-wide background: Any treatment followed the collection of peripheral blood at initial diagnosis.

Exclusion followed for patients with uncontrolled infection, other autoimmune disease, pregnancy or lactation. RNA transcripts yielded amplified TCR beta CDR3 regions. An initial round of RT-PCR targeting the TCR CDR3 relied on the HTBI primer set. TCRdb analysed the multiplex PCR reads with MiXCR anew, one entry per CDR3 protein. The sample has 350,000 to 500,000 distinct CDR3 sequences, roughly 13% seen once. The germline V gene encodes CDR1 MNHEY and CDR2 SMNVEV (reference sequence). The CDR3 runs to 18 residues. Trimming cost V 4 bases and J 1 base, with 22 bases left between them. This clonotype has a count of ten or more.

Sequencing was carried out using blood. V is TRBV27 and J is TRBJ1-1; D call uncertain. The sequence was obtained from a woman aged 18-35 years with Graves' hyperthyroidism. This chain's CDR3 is CASSSHILRGVGNTEAFF. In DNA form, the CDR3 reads TGTGCCAGCAGTTCTCACATCCTTCGGGGAGTGGGGAACACTGAAGCTTTCTTT.